This T cell receptor beta chain came from a study of T cell responses to AZD1222 COVID-19 vaccine. Regarding the study as a whole: CD4 TCRs covered the whole spike, strongest at regions 160-218 and 743-854. Unmutated variant regions are reportedly targeted by nearly half of spike-specific TCRs. Of the AZD1222 recipients, only 5 or 6 were seropositive at baseline. A mostly white British donor set with more females was recruited, and clonal diversity was possibly underestimated.

Concerning this clone itself: What it recognizes is unknown.

CDR3 length: 15 amino acids. CDR1 is ENHRY, CDR2 SYGVKD, per germline. V was cut by 5 bases and J by 4 bases, with 14 bases left in between. TCRdb keeps only in-frame clones here, not all; method: immunoSEQ multiplex PCR. The repertoire includes 150,000 or so clones, roughly 92% of them detected once, and roughly 3.6% sits in the top ten. The sequencing used peripheral blood, collected 28 days after the second AZD1222 dose. The clonotype originates from an adult who received the AZD1222 COVID-19 vaccine. The chain employs TRBV10-3 and TRBJ1-4; D is unclear. In DNA, the CDR3 is TGTGCCATCAGTCCCGGGGTTCAGAGTAATGAAAAACTGTTTTTT. Encoded protein: CAISPGVQSNEKLFF.